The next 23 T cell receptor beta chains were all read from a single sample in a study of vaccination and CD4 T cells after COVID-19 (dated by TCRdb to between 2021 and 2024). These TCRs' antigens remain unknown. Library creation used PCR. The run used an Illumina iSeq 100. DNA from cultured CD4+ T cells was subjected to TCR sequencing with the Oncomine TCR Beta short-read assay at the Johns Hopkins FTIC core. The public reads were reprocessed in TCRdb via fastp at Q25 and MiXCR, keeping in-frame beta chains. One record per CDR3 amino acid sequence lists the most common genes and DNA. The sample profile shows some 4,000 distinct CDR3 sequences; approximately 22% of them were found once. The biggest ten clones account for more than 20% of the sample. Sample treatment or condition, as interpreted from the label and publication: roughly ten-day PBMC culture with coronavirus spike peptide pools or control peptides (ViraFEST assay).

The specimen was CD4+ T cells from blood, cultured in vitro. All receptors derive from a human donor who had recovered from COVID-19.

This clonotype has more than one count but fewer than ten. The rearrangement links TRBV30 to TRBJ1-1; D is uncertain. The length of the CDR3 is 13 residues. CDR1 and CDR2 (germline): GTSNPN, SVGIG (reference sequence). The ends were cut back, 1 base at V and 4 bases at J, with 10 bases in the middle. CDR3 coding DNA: TGTGCCTGGAGTGAGCTGTTGAGCACTGAAGCTTTCTTT. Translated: CAWSELLSTEAFF. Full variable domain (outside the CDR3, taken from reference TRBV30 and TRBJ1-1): SQTIHQWPATLVQPVGSPLSLECTVEGTSNPNLYWYRQAAGRGLQLLFYSVGIGQISSEVPQNLSASRPQDRQFILSSKKLLLSDSGFYLCAWSELLSTEAFFGQGTRLTVV.

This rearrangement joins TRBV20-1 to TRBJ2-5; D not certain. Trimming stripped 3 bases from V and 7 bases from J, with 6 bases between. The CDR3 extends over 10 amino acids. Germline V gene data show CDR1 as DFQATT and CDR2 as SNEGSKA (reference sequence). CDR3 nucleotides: TGCAGTGCTAGGGCCACGACCCAGTACTTC. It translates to CSARATTQYF.

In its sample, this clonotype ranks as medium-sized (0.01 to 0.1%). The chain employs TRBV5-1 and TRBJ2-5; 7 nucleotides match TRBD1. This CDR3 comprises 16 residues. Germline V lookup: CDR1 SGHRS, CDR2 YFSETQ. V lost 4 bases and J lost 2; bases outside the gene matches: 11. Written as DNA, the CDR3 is TGCGCCAGCAGCCTCCCGACAGGGAATGGACAAGAGACCCAGTACTTC. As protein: CASSLPTGNGQETQYF.

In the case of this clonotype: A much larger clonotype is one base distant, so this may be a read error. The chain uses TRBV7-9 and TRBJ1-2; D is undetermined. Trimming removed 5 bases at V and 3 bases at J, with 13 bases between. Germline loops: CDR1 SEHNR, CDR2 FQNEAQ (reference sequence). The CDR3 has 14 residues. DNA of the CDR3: TGTGCCAGCAGCCAGCGGTATCGGGACTATGGCTACACCTTC. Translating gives CASSQRYRDYGYTF.

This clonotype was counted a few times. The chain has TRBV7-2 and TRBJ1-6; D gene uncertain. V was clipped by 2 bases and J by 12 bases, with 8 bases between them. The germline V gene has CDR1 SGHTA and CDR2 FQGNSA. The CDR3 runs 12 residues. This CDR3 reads CASSLNAKPLHF. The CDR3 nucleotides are TGTGCCAGCAGCTTAAATGCTAAACCCCTCCACTTT.

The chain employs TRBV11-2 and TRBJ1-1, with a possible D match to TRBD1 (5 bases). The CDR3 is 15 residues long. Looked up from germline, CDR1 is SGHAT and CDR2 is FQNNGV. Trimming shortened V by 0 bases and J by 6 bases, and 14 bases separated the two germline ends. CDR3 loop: CASSLESRDRAEAFF. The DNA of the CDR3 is TGTGCCAGCAGCTTAGAAAGCAGGGACCGGGCTGAAGCTTTCTTT.

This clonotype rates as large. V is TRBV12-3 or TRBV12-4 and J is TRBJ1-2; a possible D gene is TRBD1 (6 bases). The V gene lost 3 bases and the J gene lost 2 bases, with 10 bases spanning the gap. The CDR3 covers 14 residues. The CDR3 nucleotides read TGTGCCAGCAGTTTTAGGGGGGGGAACTATGGCTACACCTTC. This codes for CASSFRGGNYGYTF.

CDR3 sequence (DNA): TGTGCCTGGAGACGGGACACCAACTATGGCTACACCTTC. It yields the protein CAWRRDTNYGYTF. V gene TRBV30 combines with J gene TRBJ1-2; possibly TRBD1 for D (6 bases). V gave up 3 bases and J gave up 2 bases, with 10 bases separating them. The germline V gene has CDR1 GTSNPN and CDR2 SVGIG (reference sequence). The CDR3 runs to 13 residues.

The CDR3 bases are TGCAGTGCTCACCCTCCGGGGAATACGCAGTATTTT. It is translated as CSAHPPGNTQYF. This rearrangement joins TRBV20-1 to TRBJ2-3; TRBD2 is a possible D gene (5 bases). This CDR3 is 12 amino acids long. Between the trimmed V and J ends, which lost 5 bases and 7 bases, there was a span of 13 bases. CDR1 DFQATT and CDR2 SNEGSKA come from the germline V gene (reference sequence).

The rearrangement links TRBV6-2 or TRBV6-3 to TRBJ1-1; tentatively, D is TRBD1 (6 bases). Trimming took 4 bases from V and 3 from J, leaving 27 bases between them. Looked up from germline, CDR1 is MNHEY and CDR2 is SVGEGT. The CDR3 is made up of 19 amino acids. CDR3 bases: TGTGCCAGCAGTTTCCCCCTAGCGGGGGGGCGCAGAGGGGACACTGAAGCTTTCTTT. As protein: CASSFPLAGGRRGDTEAFF.

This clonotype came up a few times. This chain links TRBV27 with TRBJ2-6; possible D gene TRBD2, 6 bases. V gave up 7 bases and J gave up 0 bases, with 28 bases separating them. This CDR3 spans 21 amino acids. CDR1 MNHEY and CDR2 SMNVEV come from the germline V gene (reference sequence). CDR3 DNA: TGTGCCAGCACCAAACGTGGGGGTCCCCTGGAGGGGCTCTCTGGGGCCAACGTCCTGACTTTC. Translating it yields CASTKRGGPLEGLSGANVLTF.

CDR3 residues: CATSDGQTGWDTGELFF. The DNA for the CDR3 is TGTGCCACCAGTGACGGACAGACAGGGTGGGACACCGGGGAGCTGTTTTTT. The rearrangement links TRBV24-1 to TRBJ2-2; TRBD1 matches at 7 bases. The germline V gene encodes CDR1 KGHDR and CDR2 SFDVKD. The CDR3 totals 17 residues. Germline trimming cut 4 bases from V and 3 bases from J; bases unmatched to any gene: 10.

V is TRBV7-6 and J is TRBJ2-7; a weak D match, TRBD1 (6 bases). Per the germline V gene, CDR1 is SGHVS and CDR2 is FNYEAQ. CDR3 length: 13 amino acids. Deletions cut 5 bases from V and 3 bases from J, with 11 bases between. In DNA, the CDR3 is TGTGCCAGCAGCGCGTTACAGGGCTACGAGCAGTACTTC. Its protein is CASSALQGYEQYF.

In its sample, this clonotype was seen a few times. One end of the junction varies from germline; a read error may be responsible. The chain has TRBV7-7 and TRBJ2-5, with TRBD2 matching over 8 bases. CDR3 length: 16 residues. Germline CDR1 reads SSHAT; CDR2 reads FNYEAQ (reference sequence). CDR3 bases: TGTGCTAGCAGCTTATCACTGGGGGCGGGAGGTGAGACCCAGTACTTC. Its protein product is CASSLSLGAGGETQYF.

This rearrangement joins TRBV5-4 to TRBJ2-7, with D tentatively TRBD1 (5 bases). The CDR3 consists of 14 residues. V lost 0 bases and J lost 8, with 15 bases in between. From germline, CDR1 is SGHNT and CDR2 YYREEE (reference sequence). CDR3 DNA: TGTGCCAGCAGCTTGGAGGGCCAGGGTGTACAGCAGTACTTC. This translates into CASSLEGQGVQQYF.

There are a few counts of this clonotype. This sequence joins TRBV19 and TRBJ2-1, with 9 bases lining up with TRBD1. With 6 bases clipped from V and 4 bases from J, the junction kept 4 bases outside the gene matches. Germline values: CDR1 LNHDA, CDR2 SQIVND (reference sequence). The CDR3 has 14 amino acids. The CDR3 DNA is TGTGCCAGTAGCCTACAGGGGGCGTACAATGAGCAGTTCTTC. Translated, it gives CASSLQGAYNEQFF.

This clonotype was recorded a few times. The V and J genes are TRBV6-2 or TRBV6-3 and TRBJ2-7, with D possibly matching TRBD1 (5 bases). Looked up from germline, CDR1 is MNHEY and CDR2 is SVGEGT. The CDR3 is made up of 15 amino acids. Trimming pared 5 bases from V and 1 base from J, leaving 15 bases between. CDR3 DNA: TGTGCCAGCAGTAGCCGACAGATCGTTTCCTACGAGCAGTACTTC. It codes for CASSSRQIVSYEQYF.

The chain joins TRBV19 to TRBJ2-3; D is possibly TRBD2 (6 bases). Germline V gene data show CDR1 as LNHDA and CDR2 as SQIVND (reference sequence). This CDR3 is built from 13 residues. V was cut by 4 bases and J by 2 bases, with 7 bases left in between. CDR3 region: CASSSGATDTQYF. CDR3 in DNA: TGTGCCAGTAGTAGCGGGGCCACAGATACGCAGTATTTT. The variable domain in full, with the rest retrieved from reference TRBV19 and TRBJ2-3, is DGGITQSPKYLFRKEGQNVTLSCEQNLNHDAMYWYRQDPGQGLRLIYYSQIVNDFQKGDIAEGYSVSREKKESFPLTVTSAQKNPTAFYLCASSSGATDTQYFGPGTRLTVL.

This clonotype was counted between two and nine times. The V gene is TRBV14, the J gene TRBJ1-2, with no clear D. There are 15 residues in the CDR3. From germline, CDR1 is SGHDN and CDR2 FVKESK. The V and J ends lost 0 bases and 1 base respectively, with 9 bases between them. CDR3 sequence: CASSQDRVGNYGYTF. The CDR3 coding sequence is TGTGCCAGCAGCCAAGATCGAGTCGGTAACTATGGCTACACCTTC. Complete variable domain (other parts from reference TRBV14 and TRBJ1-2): EAGVTQFPSHSVIEKGQTVTLRCDPISGHDNLYWYRRVMGKEIKFLLHFVKESKQDESGMPNNRFLAERTGGTYSTLKVQPAELEDSGVYFCASSQDRVGNYGYTFGSGTRLTVV.

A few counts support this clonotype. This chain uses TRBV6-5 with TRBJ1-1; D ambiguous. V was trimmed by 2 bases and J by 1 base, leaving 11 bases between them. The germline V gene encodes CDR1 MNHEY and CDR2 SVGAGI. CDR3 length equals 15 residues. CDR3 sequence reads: CASSYRSTQNTEAFF. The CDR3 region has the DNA TGTGCCAGCAGTTACAGGTCGACTCAGAACACTGAAGCTTTCTTT.

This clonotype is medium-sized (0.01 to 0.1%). Written as DNA, the CDR3 is TGCAGGGCTTACCGGGGGACAGGGGGCGGCTACACCTTC. It specifies CRAYRGTGGGYTF. The chain has TRBV20-1 and TRBJ1-2; 12 bases line up with TRBD1. This CDR3 region has 13 residues. CDR1 and CDR2 (germline): DFQATT, SNEGSKA (reference sequence).

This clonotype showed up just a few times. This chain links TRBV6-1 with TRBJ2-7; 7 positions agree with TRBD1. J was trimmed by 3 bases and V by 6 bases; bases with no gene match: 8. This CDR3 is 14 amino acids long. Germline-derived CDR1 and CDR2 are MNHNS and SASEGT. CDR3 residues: CASRPRTGVYEQYF. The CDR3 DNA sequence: TGTGCCAGCAGACCTAGGACAGGAGTCTACGAGCAGTACTTC.

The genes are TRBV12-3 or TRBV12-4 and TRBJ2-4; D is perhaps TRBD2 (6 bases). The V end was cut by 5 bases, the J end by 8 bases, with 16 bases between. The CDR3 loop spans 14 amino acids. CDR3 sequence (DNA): TGTGCCAGCAGTCCCGGGACTCCGGGGGACATTCAGTACTTC. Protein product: CASSPGTPGDIQYF.